The clone carrying this T cell receptor (beta chain) was detected a few times. Its cognate antigen is unknown. The sample is drawn from a study of blood T cells in healthy people across ages. Study outcomes and limitations: One million T cells yielded diversity estimates that were considered underestimates.

Trimming removed 1 base from V and 10 bases from J, with 17 bases in between. Germline V lookup: CDR1 SGHTA, CDR2 FQGNSA. The CDR3 totals 15 residues. A J-beta primer mix and a sample-barcoded 5' primer were used in a second PCR of about 7 to 12 cycles. TCRdb analysed the 5' RACE reads with MiXCR anew, one entry per CDR3 protein. Among around 1,000,000 distinct CDR3 sequences listed, about two fifths were seen once. This chain joins TRBV7-2 and TRBJ1-5; D gene uncertain. This TCR was sampled from a man in his late teens or twenties in good health. The sequenced sample consisted of blood. CDR3 in amino acids: CASSLDGLGTRPQHF. CDR3 sequence (DNA): TGTGCCAGCAGCTTAGATGGGCTGGGTACCAGACCCCAGCATTTT.